This T cell receptor beta chain was identified in a study of T cells after yellow fever vaccination. On the study more broadly: Staining for CD3, CD45RA, CCR7 and CD95 enabled sorting of EM, EMRA, CM and Tscm memory subsets. The study's findings and limits: Any FACS-sorted repertoire could hold abundant clonotypes that contaminate it from the bulk population. The sorted memory subsets sampled on day 0 contained almost no detectable vaccine-responding clonotypes.

This clonotype was recorded many times. The 5'RACE template-switching step produced TCR cDNA and added a universal primer site and UMIs. TCRdb reanalysed the 5' RACE reads using MiXCR and keeps one entry per CDR3 protein. The sample holds 35,000 to 55,000 distinct CDR3 sequences; 5.5% to 7.5% are singletons and the top ten take roughly a tenth. This CDR3 has 14 residues. Germline V gene lookup returns CDR1 SGHKS and CDR2 YYEKEE (reference sequence). The V end was cut by 4 bases, the J end by 3 bases, with 11 bases between. This sequence originates from a man under 40 who received the YFV17D yellow fever vaccine. This chain joins TRBV5-5 and TRBJ1-5; the D is unclear. The source material was PBMCs, either bulk or a sorted T-cell subset (CD4+, CD8+, memory, or dextramer-sorted; not recorded which), sampled 45 days after the yellow fever booster vaccination. The DNA for the CDR3 is TGTGCCAGCAGCATCCGAGGGATCAATCAGCCCCAGCATTTT. It encodes CASSIRGINQPQHF.